This T cell receptor beta chain was obtained from a study of beta chain features in type 1 diabetes. As every portion of the isolated RNA was reverse transcribed, the sequencing read expressed TCRB transcripts. Here immunoSEQ multiplex PCR was the method, and the copy in TCRdb shows in-frame clones only, minus some. The sample carries roughly 130,000 clones, about 10% recorded once. This clone has a count of ten or more. The V end was cut by 1 base, the J end by 7 bases, with 10 bases between. Germline lookup yields CDR1 SEHNR and CDR2 FQNEAQ (reference sequence). This CDR3 has 13 residues. V and J are TRBV7-9 and TRBJ1-2, with TRBD1 as a possible D gene (5 bases). Specimen: central memory CD4+ T cells from blood. This TCR derives from a man between 18 and 29 years old in good health. CDR3 sequence reads: CASSLEGASGYTF. The CDR3 DNA follows: TGTGCCAGCAGCTTAGAAGGGGCGAGTGGCTACACCTTC.